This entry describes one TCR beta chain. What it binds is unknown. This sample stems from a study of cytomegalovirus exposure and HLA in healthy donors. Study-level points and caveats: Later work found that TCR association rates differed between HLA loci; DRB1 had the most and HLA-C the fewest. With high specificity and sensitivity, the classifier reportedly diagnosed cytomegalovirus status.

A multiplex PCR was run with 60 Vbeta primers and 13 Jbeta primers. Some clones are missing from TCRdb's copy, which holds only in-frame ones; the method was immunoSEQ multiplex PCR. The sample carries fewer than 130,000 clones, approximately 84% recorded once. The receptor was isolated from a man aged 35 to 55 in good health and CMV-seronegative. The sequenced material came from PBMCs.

CDR3 in DNA: TGTGCCAGCAGCGGAGAGACAGGACTGACATACGAGCAGTACTTC. It codes for CASSGETGLTYEQYF. The chain links TRBV9 to TRBJ2-7; tentative D call: TRBD1 (6 bases). In germline, CDR1 is SGDLS, CDR2 YYNGEE. This CDR3 is 15 amino acids long. V gave up 3 bases and J gave up 4 bases, with 17 bases separating them.